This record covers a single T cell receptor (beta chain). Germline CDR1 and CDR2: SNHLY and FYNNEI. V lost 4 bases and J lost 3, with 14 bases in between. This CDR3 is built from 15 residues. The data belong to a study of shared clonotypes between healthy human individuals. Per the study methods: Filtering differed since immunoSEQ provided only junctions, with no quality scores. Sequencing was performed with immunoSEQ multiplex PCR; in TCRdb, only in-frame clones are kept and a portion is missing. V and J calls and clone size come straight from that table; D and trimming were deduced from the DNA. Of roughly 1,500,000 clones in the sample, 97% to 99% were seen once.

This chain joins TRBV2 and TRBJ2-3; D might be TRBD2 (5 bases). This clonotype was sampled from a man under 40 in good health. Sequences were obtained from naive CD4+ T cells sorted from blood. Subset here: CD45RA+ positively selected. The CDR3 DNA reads TGTGCCAGCAGTGGCGAGGGAACCTTTACAGATACGCAGTATTTT. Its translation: CASSGEGTFTDTQYF. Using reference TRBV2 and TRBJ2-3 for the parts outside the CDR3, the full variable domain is EPEVTQTPSHQVTQMGQEVILRCVPISNHLYFYWYRQILGQKVEFLVSFYNNEISEKSEIFDDQFSVERPDGSNFTLKIRSTKLEDSAMYFCASSGEGTFTDTQYFGPGTRLTVL.